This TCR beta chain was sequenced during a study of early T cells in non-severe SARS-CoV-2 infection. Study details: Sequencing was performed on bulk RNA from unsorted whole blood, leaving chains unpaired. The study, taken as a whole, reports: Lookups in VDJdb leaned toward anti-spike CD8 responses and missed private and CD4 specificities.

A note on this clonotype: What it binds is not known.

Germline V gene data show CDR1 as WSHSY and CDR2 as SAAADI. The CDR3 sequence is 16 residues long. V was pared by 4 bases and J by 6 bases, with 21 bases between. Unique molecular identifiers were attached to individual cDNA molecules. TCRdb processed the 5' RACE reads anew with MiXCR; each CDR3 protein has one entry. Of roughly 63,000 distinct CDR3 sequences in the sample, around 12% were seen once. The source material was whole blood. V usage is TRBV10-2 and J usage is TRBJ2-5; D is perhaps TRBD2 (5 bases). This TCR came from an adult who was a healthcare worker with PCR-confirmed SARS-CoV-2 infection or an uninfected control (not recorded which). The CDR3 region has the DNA TGCGCCAGCAGTGCGACATCCCAGGACTTGAGACAGACCCAGTACTTC. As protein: CASSATSQDLRQTQYF.